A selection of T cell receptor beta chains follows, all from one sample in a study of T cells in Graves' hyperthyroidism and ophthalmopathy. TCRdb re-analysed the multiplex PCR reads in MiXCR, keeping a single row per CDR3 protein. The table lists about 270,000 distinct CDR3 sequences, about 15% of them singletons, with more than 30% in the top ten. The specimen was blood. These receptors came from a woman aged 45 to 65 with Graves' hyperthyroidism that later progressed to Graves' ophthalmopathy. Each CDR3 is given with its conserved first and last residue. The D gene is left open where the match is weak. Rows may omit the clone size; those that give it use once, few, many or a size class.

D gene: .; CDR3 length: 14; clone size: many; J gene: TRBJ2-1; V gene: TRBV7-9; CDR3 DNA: TGTGCCAGCAGCTTCCCCATGTCCTACAATGAGCAGTTCTTC; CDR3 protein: CASSFPMSYNEQFF
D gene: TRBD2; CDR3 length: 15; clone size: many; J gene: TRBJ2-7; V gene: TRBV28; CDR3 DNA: TGTGCCAGCAGTTTCTATACCGCGGGAGGTGGGGAGCAGTACTTC; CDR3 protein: CASSFYTAGGGEQYF
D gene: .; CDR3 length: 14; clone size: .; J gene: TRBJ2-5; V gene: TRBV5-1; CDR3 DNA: TGCGCCAGCAGCTTGGGCGCAGGGATGGAGACCCAGTACTTC; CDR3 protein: CASSLGAGMETQYF
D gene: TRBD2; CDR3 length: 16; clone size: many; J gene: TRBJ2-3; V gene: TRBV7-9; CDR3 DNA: TGTGCCAGCAGCCCACCGGGCCCCCGGGAGGCAGATACGCAGTATTTT; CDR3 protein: CASSPPGPREADTQYF
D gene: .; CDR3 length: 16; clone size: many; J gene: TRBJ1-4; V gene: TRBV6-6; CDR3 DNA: TGTGCCAGCAGTTACTCTACGTCCGGGGGAGGTGAAAAACTGTTTTTT; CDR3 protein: CASSYSTSGGGEKLFF
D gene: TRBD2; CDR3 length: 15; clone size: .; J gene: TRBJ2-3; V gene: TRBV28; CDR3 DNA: TGTGCCAGCAGTCTACTAGCGGGAGGGTCAGATACACAGTATTTT; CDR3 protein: CASSLLAGGSDTQYF
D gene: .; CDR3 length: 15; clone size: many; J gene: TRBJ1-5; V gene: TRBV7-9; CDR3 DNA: TGTGCCAGCAGCCCCGGTGGGGGGGCCGGGCAGCCCCAGCATTTT; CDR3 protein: CASSPGGGAGQPQHF
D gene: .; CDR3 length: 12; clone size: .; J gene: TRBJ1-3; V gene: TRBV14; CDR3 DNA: TGTGCCAGCAGCCAACAGGGAAACACCATATATTTT; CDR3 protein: CASSQQGNTIYF
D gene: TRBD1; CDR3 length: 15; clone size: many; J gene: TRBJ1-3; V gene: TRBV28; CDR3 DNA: TGTGCCAGCAGCCTGCCGGGACAGCAGGGAAACACCATATATTTT; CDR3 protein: CASSLPGQQGNTIYF
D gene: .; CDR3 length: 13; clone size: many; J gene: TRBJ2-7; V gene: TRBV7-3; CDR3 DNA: TGTGCCAGCAGCTTAGACCGTAGTAGTGAGCAGTACTTC; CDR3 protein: CASSLDRSSEQYF
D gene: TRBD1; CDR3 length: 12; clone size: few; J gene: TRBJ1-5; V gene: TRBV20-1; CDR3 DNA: TGCAGTGCTCCTGACAGGGGTCAGCCCCAGCATTTT; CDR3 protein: CSAPDRGQPQHF
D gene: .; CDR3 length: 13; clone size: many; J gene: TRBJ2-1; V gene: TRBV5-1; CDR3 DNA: TGCGCCAGCAGCTTGAACCGTTATGGAGAGCAGTTCTTC; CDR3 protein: CASSLNRYGEQFF
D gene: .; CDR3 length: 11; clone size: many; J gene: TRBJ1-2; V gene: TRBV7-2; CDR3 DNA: TGTGCCAGCGGGGGCGGGGGTGGCTACACCTTC; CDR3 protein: CASGGGGGYTF
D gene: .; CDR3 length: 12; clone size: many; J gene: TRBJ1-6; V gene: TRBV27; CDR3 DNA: TGTGCCAGCAGGGGGCTGAATTCACCCCTCCACTTT; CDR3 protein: CASRGLNSPLHF
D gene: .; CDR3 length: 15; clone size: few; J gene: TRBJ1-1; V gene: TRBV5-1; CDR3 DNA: TGCGCCAGCAGCTCCGGCTACGGCTCCATCACTGAAGCTTTCTTT; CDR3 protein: CASSSGYGSITEAFF
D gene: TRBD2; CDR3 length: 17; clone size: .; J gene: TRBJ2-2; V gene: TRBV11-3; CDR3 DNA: TGTGCCAGCAGCTTTGCTTCTAGCGGGTGGAACACCGGGGAGCTGTTTTTT; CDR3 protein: CASSFASSGWNTGELFF
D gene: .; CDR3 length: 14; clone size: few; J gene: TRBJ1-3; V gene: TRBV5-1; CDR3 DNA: TGCGCCAGCAGCCCCGTTTCCTCTGGAAACACCATATATTTT; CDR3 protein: CASSPVSSGNTIYF
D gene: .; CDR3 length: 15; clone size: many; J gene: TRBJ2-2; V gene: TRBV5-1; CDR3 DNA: TGCGCCAGCAGCTTCCAGGGCTTTAACACCGGGGAGCTGTTTTTT; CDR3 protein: CASSFQGFNTGELFF
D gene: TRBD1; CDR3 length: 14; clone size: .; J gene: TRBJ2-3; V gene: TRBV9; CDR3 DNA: TGTGCCAGCAGCCCCTGGACAGGGACAGATACGCAGTATTTT; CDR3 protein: CASSPWTGTDTQYF
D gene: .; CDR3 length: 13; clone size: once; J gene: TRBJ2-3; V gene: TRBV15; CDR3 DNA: TGTGCCACCAGCAGAGATCAGAGGGATACGCAGTATTTT; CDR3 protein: CATSRDQRDTQYF
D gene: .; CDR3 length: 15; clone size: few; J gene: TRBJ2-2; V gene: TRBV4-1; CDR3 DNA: TGCGCCAGCAGCCAAGCGTCAAGCTACACCGGGGAGCTGTTTTTT; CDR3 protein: CASSQASSYTGELFF
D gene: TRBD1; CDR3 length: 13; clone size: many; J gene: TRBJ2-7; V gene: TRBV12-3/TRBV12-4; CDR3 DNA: TGTGCCAGCAGCCGGACAGGGGAGGGCGAGCAGTACTTC; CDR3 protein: CASSRTGEGEQYF
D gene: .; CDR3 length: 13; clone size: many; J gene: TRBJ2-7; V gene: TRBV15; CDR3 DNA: TGTGCCACCAGCAGAGTAGTAGGGTACGAGCAGTACTTC; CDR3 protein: CATSRVVGYEQYF
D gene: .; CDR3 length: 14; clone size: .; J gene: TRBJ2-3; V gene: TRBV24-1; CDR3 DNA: TGTGCCACCAGTGACCCGGGCTCCTCCGATACGCAGTATTTT; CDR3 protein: CATSDPGSSDTQYF
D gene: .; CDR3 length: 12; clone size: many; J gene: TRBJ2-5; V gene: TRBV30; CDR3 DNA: TGTGCCTGGAGCCGACGGAGACGGACCCAGTACTTC; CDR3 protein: CAWSRRRRTQYF
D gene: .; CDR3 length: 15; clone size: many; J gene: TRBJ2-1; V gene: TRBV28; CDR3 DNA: TGTGCCAGCAGTTCGGGATCCCAATTTTACAATGAGCAGTTCTTC; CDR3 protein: CASSSGSQFYNEQFF
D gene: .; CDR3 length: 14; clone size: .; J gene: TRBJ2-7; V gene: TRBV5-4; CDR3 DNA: TGTGCCAGCTTCAACAAGGGGCTTACCTACGAGCAGTACTTC; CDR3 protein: CASFNKGLTYEQYF
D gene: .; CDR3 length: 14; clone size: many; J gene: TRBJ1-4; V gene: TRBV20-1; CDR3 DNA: TGCAGTGCTAGAGATGCTGGGTTTAATGAAAAACTGTTTTTT; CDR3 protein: CSARDAGFNEKLFF
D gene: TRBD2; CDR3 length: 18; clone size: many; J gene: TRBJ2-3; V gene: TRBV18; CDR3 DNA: TGTGCCAGCTCTCCGACCTCGACCGGGAGGGGTTCCACAGATACGCAGTATTTT; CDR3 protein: CASSPTSTGRGSTDTQYF
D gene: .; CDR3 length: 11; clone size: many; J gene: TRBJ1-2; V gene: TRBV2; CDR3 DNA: TGTGCCAGCAGTGAAGCGCTAGGCTACACCTTC; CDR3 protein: CASSEALGYTF
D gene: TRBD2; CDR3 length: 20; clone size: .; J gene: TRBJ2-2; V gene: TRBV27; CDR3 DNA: TGTACCAGCAGCGGGACCTCGGGGGGAGGGTTCTTTTCTATCACCGGGGAGCTGTTTTTT; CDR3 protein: CTSSGTSGGGFFSITGELFF